The 20 T cell receptor beta chains below come from one sample, sequenced in a study of beta chain features in type 1 diabetes. Study-level points and caveats: Patients with Type 1 diabetes showed moderately but significantly shorter TCRB CDR3s in all four CD4+ subsets.

For these TCRs, the target antigens are not known. Expressed TCRB transcripts were sequenced, since all the RNA that had been isolated was reverse transcribed. Data came from immunoSEQ multiplex PCR; TCRdb stores just in-frame clones and leaves some out. The data contain 150,000 to 200,000 clones, more than 60% of them singletons. Sequenced material: naive CD4+ T cells from blood. Receptors were obtained from a man between 25 and 39 years old with type 1 diabetes.

The chain carries TRBV4-3 and TRBJ2-1, with D unclear. V was shortened by 1 base and J by 7 bases, with 8 bases between the two germline ends. The CDR3 consists of 13 residues. CDR1 and CDR2 (germline): LGHNA, YSLEER. CDR3 in DNA: TGCGCCAGCAGCCAAGCTTACAGTAATGAGCAGTTCTTC. This encodes CASSQAYSNEQFF.

This clone was seen more than once but under ten times. The chain employs TRBV7-9 and TRBJ1-4, with TRBD1 as a possible D gene (6 bases). Trimming shortened V by 8 bases and J by 1 base, and 11 bases separated the two germline ends. The CDR3 extends over 14 amino acids. Germline V gives CDR1 SEHNR, CDR2 FQNEAQ (reference sequence). As DNA, the CDR3 is TGTGCCAGCGGACGACAGGAAACTAATGAAAAACTGTTTTTT. Its protein product is CASGRQETNEKLFF. Based on the CDR3 plus reference TRBV7-9 and TRBJ1-4, the full variable domain is DTGVSQNPRHKITKRGQNVTFRCDPISEHNRLYWYRQTLGQGPEFLTYFQNEAQLEKSRLLSDRFSAERPKGSFSTLEIQRTEQGDSAMYLCASGRQETNEKLFFGSGTQLSVL.

This chain uses TRBV9 with TRBJ2-2, with 7 bases fitting TRBD1. The CDR3 runs 16 residues. With V trimmed by 0 bases and J by 6 bases, 8 bases remained unmatched. Germline CDR1 reads SGDLS; CDR2 reads YYNGEE. The DNA of the CDR3 is TGTGCCAGCAGCGTAGTAGGGGGCCCTCTTCCCGGGGAGCTGTTTTTT. Its translation is CASSVVGGPLPGELFF.

The rearrangement links TRBV5-6 to TRBJ2-5; TRBD2 aligns across 9 bases. With V trimmed by 1 base and J by 1 base, 8 bases remained unmatched. Germline V gene data show CDR1 as SGHDT and CDR2 as YYEEEE. The CDR3 contains 17 residues. CDR3 nucleotides: TGTGCCAGCAGCTTGTATCCATCGACTAGCGGCCAAGAGACCCAGTACTTC. Translation: CASSLYPSTSGQETQYF. Supplemented by reference TRBV5-6 and TRBJ2-5, the full variable domain reads DAGVTQSPTHLIKTRGQQVTLRCSPKSGHDTVSWYQQALGQGPQFIFQYYEEEERQRGNFPDRFSGHQFPNYSSELNVNALLLGDSALYLCASSLYPSTSGQETQYFGPGTRLLVL.

This chain uses TRBV30 with TRBJ1-2; 7 bases agree with TRBD1. Looked up from germline, CDR1 is GTSNPN and CDR2 is SVGIG (reference sequence). The CDR3 has 14 residues. The V gene end was trimmed by 3 bases and the J gene end by 1 base; junction bases not matched to a gene: 5. CDR3 amino acids: CAWSPGQRNYGYTF. In DNA form, the CDR3 reads TGTGCCTGGAGCCCGGGACAGCGTAACTATGGCTACACCTTC. Together with reference TRBV30 and TRBJ1-2, the CDR3 gives the full variable domain: SQTIHQWPATLVQPVGSPLSLECTVEGTSNPNLYWYRQAAGRGLQLLFYSVGIGQISSEVPQNLSASRPQDRQFILSSKKLLLSDSGFYLCAWSPGQRNYGYTFGSGTRLTVV.

The V gene is TRBV18, the J gene TRBJ2-2; 9 bases align to TRBD1. With V trimmed by 3 bases and J by 6 bases, 5 bases remained unmatched. Germline-derived CDR1 and CDR2 are KGHSH and LQKENI. The CDR3 loop spans 15 amino acids. The CDR3 reads CASSPGTGRAGELFF. In nucleotides, the CDR3 is TGTGCCAGCTCACCCGGGACAGGGCGTGCCGGGGAGCTGTTTTTT. Filled out from reference TRBV18 and TRBJ2-2, the complete variable domain reads NAGVMQNPRHLVRRRGQEARLRCSPMKGHSHVYWYRQLPEEGLKFMVYLQKENIIDESGMPKERFSAEFPKEGPSILRIQQVVRGDSAAYFCASSPGTGRAGELFFGEGSRLTVL.

This rearrangement joins TRBV4-3 to TRBJ2-3; D remains unclear. Trimming stripped 0 bases from V and 5 bases from J, with 9 bases between. Per germline, CDR1 LGHNA and CDR2 YSLEER. This CDR3 is built from 14 residues. The CDR3 is CASSQDSGVDTQYF. In nucleotides, the CDR3 is TGCGCCAGCAGCCAAGACTCTGGCGTAGATACGCAGTATTTT.

The chain carries TRBV25-1 and TRBJ1-2, with D unresolved. Deletions cut 5 bases from V and 6 bases from J, with 13 bases between. CDR1 and CDR2 (germline): MGHDK, SYGVNS. The CDR3 loop spans 13 amino acids. This CDR3 reads CASSTRTTDGYTF. The CDR3 DNA reads as TGTGCCAGCAGTACACGGACGACGGATGGCTACACCTTC.

This clone turned up a few times. J is TRBJ2-5 and V is TRBV7-6; D could derive from TRBD1 or TRBD2 (6 bases each). CDR3 length: 17 amino acids. Trimming left V 1 base short and J 4 bases short, with 19 bases between. The germline gives CDR1 SGHVS, CDR2 FNYEAQ. The CDR3 DNA reads as TGTGCCAGCAGCTTAGTGGGGGGACAACTAAAAGCAGAGACCCAGTACTTC. Translated: CASSLVGGQLKAETQYF. The whole variable domain, filled in from reference TRBV7-6 and TRBJ2-5, reads GAGVSQSPRYKVTKRGQDVALRCDPISGHVSLYWYRQALGQGPEFLTYFNYEAQQDKSGLPNDRFSAERPEGSISTLTIQRTEQRDSAMYRCASSLVGGQLKAETQYFGPGTRLLVL.

The rearrangement links TRBV11-2 to TRBJ1-1; perhaps TRBD1 as D (6 bases). The germline V gene encodes CDR1 SGHAT and CDR2 FQNNGV. The CDR3 runs 16 residues. V lost 1 base and J lost 6, with 18 bases in between. The chain's CDR3 is CASSLVRTVSEAEAFF. The DNA of the CDR3 is TGTGCCAGCAGCTTAGTAAGGACAGTAAGTGAGGCTGAAGCTTTCTTT. Complete variable domain (other parts from reference TRBV11-2 and TRBJ1-1): EAGVAQSPRYKIIEKRQSVAFWCNPISGHATLYWYQQILGQGPKLLIQFQNNGVVDDSQLPKDRFSAERLKGVDSTLKIQPAKLEDSAVYLCASSLVRTVSEAEAFFGQGTRLTVV.

This clone has just a few counts. The J gene is TRBJ2-5, the V gene TRBV5-1; D is ambiguous. V lost 0 bases, J lost 0 bases, and 3 bases lay in between. CDR1 SGHRS and CDR2 YFSETQ come from the germline V gene. The CDR3 loop spans 13 amino acids. CDR3 DNA sequence: TGCGCCAGCAGCTTGGTCTACCAAGAGACCCAGTACTTC. Amino acid sequence: CASSLVYQETQYF. The entire variable domain, with the rest obtained from reference TRBV5-1 and TRBJ2-5, is as follows: KAGVTQTPRYLIKTRGQQVTLSCSPISGHRSVSWYQQTPGQGLQFLFEYFSETQRNKGNFPGRFSGRQFSNSRSEMNVSTLELGDSALYLCASSLVYQETQYFGPGTRLLVL.

This chain connects TRBV7-9 to TRBJ2-5; D gene ambiguous. Trimming took 2 bases from V and 4 from J, leaving 14 bases between them. The CDR3 has 15 amino acids. Germline CDR1 SEHNR, CDR2 FQNEAQ (reference sequence). DNA of the CDR3: TGTGCCAGCAGCTTAAAGACGGCCTGGGGAGAGACCCAGTACTTC. Translating it yields CASSLKTAWGETQYF.

This chain links TRBV30 with TRBJ2-3; D gene uncertain. CDR3 length: 11 amino acids. Germline V gene data show CDR1 as GTSNPN and CDR2 as SVGIG (reference sequence). Trimming removed 0 bases at V and 4 bases at J, with 2 bases between. This chain's CDR3 is CAWSVPDTQYF. The DNA of the CDR3 is TGTGCCTGGAGTGTTCCAGATACGCAGTATTTT.

The chain links TRBV4-3 to TRBJ1-1; D is uncertain. Germline V gene sequence: CDR1 LGHNA, CDR2 YSLEER. The V gene lost 0 bases and the J gene lost 2 bases, with 16 bases spanning the gap. This CDR3 contains 17 residues. The CDR3 sequence is CASSQEFLQRSNTEAFF. The CDR3 nucleotides are TGCGCCAGCAGCCAAGAGTTCCTACAGAGATCCAACACTGAAGCTTTCTTT.

The chain recombines TRBV28 with TRBJ2-1; tentatively, D is TRBD2 (6 bases). The germline gives CDR1 MDHEN, CDR2 SYDVKM. Trimming removed 1 base at V and 8 bases at J, with 9 bases between. This CDR3 is built from 13 residues. CDR3 loop: CASSLLGGDEQFF. CDR3 DNA sequence: TGTGCCAGCAGTTTATTGGGAGGTGATGAGCAGTTCTTC.

In its sample, this clone was seen a few times. The chain employs TRBV5-4 and TRBJ1-1; 7 bases agree with TRBD1. Germline loops: CDR1 SGHNT, CDR2 YYREEE (reference sequence). The CDR3 sequence is 13 residues long. V lost 3 bases to trimming and J lost 1 base; unmatched junction nucleotides: 0. The CDR3 loop is CASSWDRNTEAFF. CDR3 nucleotides: TGTGCCAGCAGCTGGGACAGGAACACTGAAGCTTTCTTT.

The sample holds a few counts of this clone. This chain uses TRBV5-1 with TRBJ2-5; 9 nucleotides align to TRBD1. The germline V gene has CDR1 SGHRS and CDR2 YFSETQ. The CDR3 consists of 16 residues. Losses at the gene ends were 0 bases for V and 5 bases for J; bases not matched to a gene: 8. CDR3 nucleotides: TGCGCCAGCAGCTTGGATGCGGACAGGGGTCGGGAGACCCAGTACTTC. It codes for CASSLDADRGRETQYF.

CDR3 loop: CASVTRDRGEDRRTDTQYF. CDR3 bases: TGCGCCAGCGTTACCCGGGACAGGGGCGAGGATAGGCGCACAGATACGCAGTATTTT. V is TRBV23-1 and J is TRBJ2-3; TRBD1 agrees at 10 bases. TRBV23-1 is an ORF, with its function uncertain. The CDR3 spans 19 residues. V was clipped by 8 bases and J by 1 base; unmatched bases: 18.

The chain has TRBV15 and TRBJ2-7; D tentatively reads TRBD1 or TRBD2 (5 bases each). The CDR3 contains 13 residues. Trimming shortened V by 0 bases and J by 6 bases, and 9 bases separated the two germline ends. Germline values: CDR1 LNHNV, CDR2 YYDKDF (reference sequence). The CDR3 DNA is TGTGCCACCAGCAGAGATAAGGGGACCGAGCAGTACTTC. Protein: CATSRDKGTEQYF. Full variable domain (missing parts from reference TRBV15 and TRBJ2-7): DAMVIQNPRYQVTQFGKPVTLSCSQTLNHNVMYWYQQKSSQAPKLLFHYYDKDFNNEADTPDNFQSRRPNTSFCFLDIRSPGLGDTAMYLCATSRDKGTEQYFGPGTRLTVT.

This chain connects TRBV7-2 to TRBJ2-1, with 8 bases that match TRBD1. With 1 base clipped from V and 8 bases from J, the junction kept 4 bases outside the gene matches. The CDR3 length is 14 residues. Germline-derived CDR1 and CDR2 are SGHTA and FQGNSA. CDR3 sequence reads: CASSLVAGGYEQFF. The CDR3 bases are TGTGCCAGCAGCTTAGTGGCAGGGGGCTATGAGCAGTTCTTC.